Following are 9 T cell receptor beta chains from one sample sequenced in a study of T cells in localized non-small cell lung cancer. Sequencing used immunoSEQ multiplex PCR; TCRdb keeps in-frame clones, though not all of them. Of under 70,000 clones listed, roughly 85% were seen once; the top ten hold 5.2%. The material was peripheral blood, obtained before any cancer treatment. All receptors come from a woman aged 35 to 70 with stage I lung adenocarcinoma.

V is TRBV6-1 and J is TRBJ1-1, with 10 bases matching TRBD1. Trimming at V came to 5 bases and at J to 1 base, leaving 4 bases not matched to a gene. Germline lookup yields CDR1 MNHNS and CDR2 SASEGT. The CDR3 is 15 amino acids. The CDR3 region has the DNA TGTGCCAGCAGTCCTTGGACAGGGGGGAACACTGAAGCTTTCTTT. Translating gives CASSPWTGGNTEAFF.

The chain employs TRBV9 and TRBJ1-2; D perhaps matches TRBD1 (5 bases). The CDR3 has 16 amino acids. Germline values: CDR1 SGDLS, CDR2 YYNGEE. V was cut by 0 bases and J by 8 bases, with 20 bases left in between. The CDR3: CASSVGSGTLGYGYTF. The CDR3 DNA reads as TGTGCCAGCAGCGTAGGATCAGGGACTCTAGGTTACGGCTACACCTTC.

The rearrangement links TRBV29-1 to TRBJ2-1; TRBD1 is a possible D gene (6 bases). This CDR3 has 15 residues. V was cut by 4 bases and J by 4 bases, with 17 bases left in between. CDR1 and CDR2 from the germline V gene are SQVTM and ANQGSEA. Here the CDR3 reads CSVVAQGGRYNEQFF. DNA of the CDR3: TGCAGCGTTGTGGCCCAAGGGGGTCGTTACAATGAGCAGTTCTTC.

The V call is TRBV2, the J call TRBJ2-3; D is uncertain. V was pared by 6 bases and J by 1 base, with 14 bases between. CDR1 SNHLY and CDR2 FYNNEI come from the germline V gene. The CDR3 covers 15 residues. The CDR3 nucleotides read TGTGCCAGCAGAAATACGGCTAGAGGCACAGATACGCAGTATTTT. Amino acid sequence: CASRNTARGTDTQYF.

The J gene is TRBJ2-1, the V gene TRBV19; 13 bases fit TRBD2. CDR3 length: 15 residues. With 6 bases clipped from V and 8 bases from J, the junction kept 7 bases outside the gene matches. Germline CDR1 reads LNHDA; CDR2 reads SQIVND (reference sequence). The CDR3 loop is CASRTELAGGHEQFF. The CDR3 nucleotides are TGTGCCAGTAGAACAGAACTAGCGGGGGGGCATGAGCAGTTCTTC.

This clone was recorded only once. The chain couples TRBV18 to TRBJ2-3; no clear D gene. Germline loops: CDR1 KGHSH, CDR2 LQKENI. This CDR3 has 12 residues. V was trimmed by 6 bases and J by 6 bases, leaving 10 bases between them. The CDR3 region has the DNA TGTGCCAGCTCGCCCAACTGGGATACGCAGTATTTT. Protein product: CASSPNWDTQYF.

The chain couples TRBV9 to TRBJ1-2; maybe TRBD1 (6 bases). Trimming took 4 bases from V and 5 from J, leaving 12 bases between them. Germline assignment: CDR1 SGDLS and CDR2 YYNGEE. The CDR3 totals 13 residues. The chain's CDR3 is CASSSAGAYGYTF. CDR3 DNA: TGTGCCAGCAGCTCGGCGGGGGCTTATGGCTACACCTTC.

The chain has TRBV10-2 and TRBJ2-5, with 10 bases lining up with TRBD1. Per germline, CDR1 WSHSY and CDR2 SAAADI. There are 14 residues in the CDR3. Germline trimming cut 5 bases from V and 5 bases from J; bases unmatched to any gene: 5. The DNA of the CDR3 is TGCGCCAGCAGTCCGACAGGGGGCAGGGAGACCCAGTACTTC. It codes for CASSPTGGRETQYF.

The chain recombines TRBV7-2 with TRBJ2-7; tentatively, D is TRBD2 (6 bases). Trimming left V 3 bases short and J 7 bases short, with 13 bases between. Germline V gives CDR1 SGHTA, CDR2 FQGNSA. This CDR3 is 13 amino acids long. The CDR3 reads CASSFGDRGEQYF. CDR3 sequence (DNA): TGTGCCAGCAGCTTTGGTGACCGGGGGGAGCAGTACTTC.